The sequence of this T cell receptor beta chain was determined in a study of blood T cell repertoires in COVID-19. For the study at large: The United States, Italy and Spain supplied acute and convalescent COVID-19 samples. T cells, B-cell-depleted T cells, or PBMCs supplied cDNA or gDNA.

Germline V gives CDR1 SGHNT, CDR2 YYREEE (reference sequence). CDR3 size: 17 residues. With 0 bases removed from V and 1 base from J, the gap between germline ends came to 15 bases. Methods used by the authors: Amplification from reference gene primers served as the basis for estimated nucleated cell counts. The data were produced by immunoSEQ multiplex PCR, yet TCRdb's version contains in-frame clones alone and is incomplete. The V and J calls and the clone size are those of that table, but D and trimming were determined from the DNA. The sample includes 150,000 to 200,000 clones, 79% of them seen just once.

The chain couples TRBV5-4 to TRBJ2-3; D uncertain. The sequenced material came from peripheral blood. The sequence was obtained from a man in his fifties or sixties with active or convalescent COVID-19. CDR3: CASSLASASDGTDTQYF. In nucleotides, the CDR3 is TGTGCCAGCAGCTTGGCATCGGCTAGTGACGGCACAGATACGCAGTATTTT.